These 13 T cell receptor beta chains originate from one sample sequenced in a study of shared clonotypes between healthy human individuals. Only in-frame clones appear in the TCRdb table, and some are missing; sequencing was by immunoSEQ multiplex PCR. Of fewer than 130,000 clones in the sample, approximately 70% were seen once. Specimen: memory CD8+ T cells sorted from blood. Described subset: CD45RO+ cells pooled with CCR7-negative TemRA cells. These receptors were taken from a woman aged 25 to 45 in good health.

This clone showed up just a few times. The chain carries TRBV6-4 and TRBJ2-1; D may be TRBD1 or TRBD2 (5 bases each). CDR3 length: 16 amino acids. The germline V and J ends were trimmed by 4 bases and 3 bases, with 16 bases remaining between them. The germline V gene encodes CDR1 MRHNA and CDR2 SNTAGT. The CDR3 spells CASSGGEGRDYNEQFF. The CDR3, as DNA: TGTGCCAGCAGTGGGGGTGAGGGGAGAGACTACAATGAGCAGTTCTTC.

This clone was seen only once. The CDR3 loop reads CATSRDKGSEAFF. The CDR3 DNA is TGTGCCACCAGCAGAGATAAGGGATCTGAAGCTTTCTTT. The genes are TRBV15 and TRBJ1-1, with D unresolved. Germline V lookup: CDR1 LNHNV, CDR2 YYDKDF (reference sequence). The V and J ends lost 0 bases and 6 bases respectively, with 8 bases between them. This CDR3 comprises 13 residues.

The rearrangement uses TRBV29-1 and TRBJ2-7; TRBD2 matches 11 bases. The CDR3 consists of 14 residues. Unmatched junction bases numbered 10, after V lost 7 bases and J lost 5 bases. Germline-derived CDR1 and CDR2 are SQVTM and ANQGSEA. The CDR3 nucleotides are TGCAGCGCCTCAAATCTAGCGGGAGGACACGAGCAGTACTTC. Translation: CSASNLAGGHEQYF.

The gene calls are TRBV10-3 and TRBJ2-1; 9 bases fit TRBD2. The germline CDR1 and CDR2 sequences are ENHRY and SYGVKD. This CDR3 is 18 amino acids long. V shed 3 bases, J shed 2 bases, and the junction held 11 bases outside the gene matches. The CDR3 loop is CAISESPRSGRPYNEQFF. The CDR3 coding sequence is TGTGCCATCAGTGAATCCCCTCGGAGCGGGAGGCCCTACAATGAGCAGTTCTTC.

This clone was found once. The rearrangement links TRBV10-1 to TRBJ2-7, with D possibly being TRBD1 (6 bases). CDR3 length: 14 residues. The V end was cut by 0 bases, the J end by 9 bases, with 15 bases between. Germline CDR1 reads WNHNN; CDR2 reads SYGVQD (reference sequence). CDR3 loop: CASSESTGRPRQYF. CDR3 nucleotides: TGCGCCAGCAGTGAGTCCACAGGGCGCCCAAGGCAGTACTTC.

The genes are TRBV6-5 and TRBJ2-1; 8 bases map to TRBD2. V was clipped by 4 bases and J by 9 bases; unmatched bases: 11. Germline V gene sequence: CDR1 MNHEY, CDR2 SVGAGI. The CDR3 contains 15 residues. CDR3 bases: TGTGCCAGCAGTTTAGAGACGGGAGGGCCGACTGAGCAGTTCTTC. Residues: CASSLETGGPTEQFF.

In DNA form, the CDR3 reads TGTGCCAGCAGCTCCCTAACCATTGTATCCGCAGGAGATACGCAGTATTTT. Its protein is CASSSLTIVSAGDTQYF. This rearrangement joins TRBV11-2 to TRBJ2-3; D is uncertain. Germline values: CDR1 SGHAT, CDR2 FQNNGV. The V end was cut by 4 bases, the J end by 5 bases, with 22 bases between. The CDR3 runs to 17 residues.

On this clone: This sample includes further DNA sequences coding for the same CDR3. J is TRBJ2-5 and V is TRBV5-4; 8 bases map to TRBD2. CDR3 size: 15 residues. Germline lookup yields CDR1 SGHNT and CDR2 YYREEE (reference sequence). The ends lost 5 bases at V and 5 bases at J; junction bases unmatched: 11. CDR3 protein: CASSLAGGPGETQYF. The CDR3 DNA sequence: TGTGCCAGCAGTCTGGCGGGAGGCCCCGGGGAGACCCAGTACTTC.

The chain links TRBV30 to TRBJ1-5; 7 nucleotides align to TRBD1. There are 15 residues in the CDR3. Germline V CDR1 and CDR2: GTSNPN, SVGIG (reference sequence). V was clipped by 3 bases and J by 3 bases; unmatched bases: 8. CDR3 nucleotide sequence: TGTGCCTGGAGCAAGGGACAGTCTCACAATCAGCCCCAGCATTTT. The encoded protein is CAWSKGQSHNQPQHF.

This clone has a count of ten or more. The chain is built from TRBV7-9 and TRBJ2-6, with D possibly being TRBD2 (5 bases). CDR1 is SEHNR, CDR2 FQNEAQ, per germline (reference sequence). V lost 5 bases to trimming and J lost 1 base, with 18 bases between them. The CDR3 runs 18 residues. The CDR3 DNA reads as TGTGCCAGCAGCCAAAACAGTCACGGGGAATCTGGGGCCAACGTCCTGACTTTC. This codes for CASSQNSHGESGANVLTF.

This clone turned up a few times. The rearrangement joins TRBV6-4 to TRBJ1-2; weak D call: TRBD1 (5 bases). CDR1 is MRHNA, CDR2 SNTAGT, per germline. The CDR3 sequence is 15 residues long. With 3 bases removed from V and 2 bases from J, the gap between germline ends came to 13 bases. CDR3 DNA: TGTGCCAGCAGTGAGGATCAGGGTGGGAACTATGGCTACACCTTC. Translating it yields CASSEDQGGNYGYTF.

Turning to this clone: A far more abundant clone sits one base away, making this likely a read error. Other DNA sequences of this sample code for an identical CDR3. The CDR3 sequence is CASSFAPGGAYEQYF. DNA of the CDR3: TGTGCCAGTAGCTTTGCCCCCGGGGGGGCCTACGAGCAGTACTTC. The chain couples TRBV11-2 to TRBJ2-7; 8 nucleotides line up with TRBD2. There are 15 residues in the CDR3. CDR1 is SGHAT and CDR2 is FQNNGV in the germline V gene.

About this clone itself: With only one base between it and a far larger clone, this is likely a read error. The sample has other DNA sequences that encode this CDR3 too. The chain uses TRBV9 and TRBJ1-1; a possible D gene is TRBD1 (6 bases). V dropped 1 base and J dropped 8 bases, with 12 bases sitting between them. Germline CDR1 and CDR2: SGDLS and YYNGEE. The CDR3 spans 13 residues. CDR3 in DNA: TGTGCCAGCAGCGTATCGACAGGCACCGAAGCTTTCTTT. It codes for CASSVSTGTEAFF.